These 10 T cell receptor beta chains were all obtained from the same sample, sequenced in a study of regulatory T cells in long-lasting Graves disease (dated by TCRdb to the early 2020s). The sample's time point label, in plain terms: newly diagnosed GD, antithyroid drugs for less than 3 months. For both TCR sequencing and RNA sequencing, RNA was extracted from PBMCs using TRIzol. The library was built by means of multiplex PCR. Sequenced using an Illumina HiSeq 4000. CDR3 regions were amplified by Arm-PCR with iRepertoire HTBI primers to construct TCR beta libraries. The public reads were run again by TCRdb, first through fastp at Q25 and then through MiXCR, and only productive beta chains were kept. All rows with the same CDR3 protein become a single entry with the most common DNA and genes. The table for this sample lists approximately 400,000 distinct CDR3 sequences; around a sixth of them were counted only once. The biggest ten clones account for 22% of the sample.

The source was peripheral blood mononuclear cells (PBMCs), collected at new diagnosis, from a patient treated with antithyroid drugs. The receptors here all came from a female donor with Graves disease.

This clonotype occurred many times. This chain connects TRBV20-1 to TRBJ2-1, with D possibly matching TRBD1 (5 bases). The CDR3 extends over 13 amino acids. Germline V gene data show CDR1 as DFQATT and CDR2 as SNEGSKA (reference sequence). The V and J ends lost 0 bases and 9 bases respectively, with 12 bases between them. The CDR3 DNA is TGCAGTGCTAGAGAAGTCAGGGTTGGTGAGCAGTTCTTC. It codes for CSAREVRVGEQFF.

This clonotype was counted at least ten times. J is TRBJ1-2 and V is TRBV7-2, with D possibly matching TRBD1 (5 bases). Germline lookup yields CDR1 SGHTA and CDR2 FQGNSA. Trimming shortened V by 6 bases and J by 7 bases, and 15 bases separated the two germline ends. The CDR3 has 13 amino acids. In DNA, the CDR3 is TGTGCCAGCAGTAACCAAGGGGTCTCTGGCTACACCTTC. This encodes CASSNQGVSGYTF.

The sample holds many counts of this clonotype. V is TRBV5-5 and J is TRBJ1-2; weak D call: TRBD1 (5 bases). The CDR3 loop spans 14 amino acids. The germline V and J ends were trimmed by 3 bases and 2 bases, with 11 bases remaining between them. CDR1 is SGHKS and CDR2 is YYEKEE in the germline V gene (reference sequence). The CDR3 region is CASSSQGGNYGYTF. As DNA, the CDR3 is TGTGCCAGCAGCTCTCAGGGTGGAAACTATGGCTACACCTTC.

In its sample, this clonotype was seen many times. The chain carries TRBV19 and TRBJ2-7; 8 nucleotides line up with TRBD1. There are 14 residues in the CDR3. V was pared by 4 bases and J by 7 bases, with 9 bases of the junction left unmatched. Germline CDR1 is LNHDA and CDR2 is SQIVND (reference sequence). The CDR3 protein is CASSTDRGLGEQYF. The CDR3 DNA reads TGTGCCAGTAGTACCGACAGGGGTTTGGGGGAGCAGTACTTC.

Here the CDR3 reads CASSGGLAVDNEQFF. The CDR3 DNA sequence: TGTGCCAGCAGTGGGGGCCTCGCCGTCGACAATGAGCAGTTCTTC. The V call is TRBV2, the J call TRBJ2-1, with a weak D call TRBD1 (5 bases). Trimming stripped 4 bases from V and 5 bases from J, with 15 bases between. This CDR3 has 15 residues. Germline CDR1 reads SNHLY; CDR2 reads FYNNEI.

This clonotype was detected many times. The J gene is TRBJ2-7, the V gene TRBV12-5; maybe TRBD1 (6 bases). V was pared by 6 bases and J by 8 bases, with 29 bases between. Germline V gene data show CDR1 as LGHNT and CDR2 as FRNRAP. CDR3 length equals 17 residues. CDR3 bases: TGTGCTAGTGGGTCGACCCGTATCGGGACACACCGTTCCCAGCAGTACTTC. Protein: CASGSTRIGTHRSQQYF. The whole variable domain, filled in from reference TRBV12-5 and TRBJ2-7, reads DARVTQTPRHKVTEMGQEVTMRCQPILGHNTVFWYRQTMMQGLELLAYFRNRAPLDDSGMPKDRFSAEMPDATLATLKIQPSEPRDSAVYFCASGSTRIGTHRSQQYFGPGTRLTVT.

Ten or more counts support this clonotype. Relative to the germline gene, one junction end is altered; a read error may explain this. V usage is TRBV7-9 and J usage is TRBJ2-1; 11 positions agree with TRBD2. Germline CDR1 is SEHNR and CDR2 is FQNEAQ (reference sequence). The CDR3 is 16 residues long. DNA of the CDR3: TGTGCCAGTAGCTCGCTGACTAGCGGGACCTACAATGAGCAGTTCTTC. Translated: CASSSLTSGTYNEQFF.

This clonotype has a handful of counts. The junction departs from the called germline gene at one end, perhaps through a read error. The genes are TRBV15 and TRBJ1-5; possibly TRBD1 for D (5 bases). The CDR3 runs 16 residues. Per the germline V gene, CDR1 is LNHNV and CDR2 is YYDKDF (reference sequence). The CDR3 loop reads CATSRRASTDNQPQHF. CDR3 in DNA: TGTGCCACCAGCAGACGTGCTTCCACGGACAATCAGCCTCAGCATTTT.

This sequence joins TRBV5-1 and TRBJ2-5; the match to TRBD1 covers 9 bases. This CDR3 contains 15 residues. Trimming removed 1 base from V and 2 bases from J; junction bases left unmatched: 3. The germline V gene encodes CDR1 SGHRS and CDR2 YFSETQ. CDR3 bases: TGCGCCAGCAGCTTGATCGACAGGGGGCAAGAGACCCAGTACTTC. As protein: CASSLIDRGQETQYF.

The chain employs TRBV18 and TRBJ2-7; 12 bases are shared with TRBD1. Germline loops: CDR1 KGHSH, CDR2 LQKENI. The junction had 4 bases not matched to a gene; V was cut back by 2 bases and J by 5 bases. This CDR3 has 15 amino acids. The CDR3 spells CASSPGTGGLNEQYF. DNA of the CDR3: TGTGCCAGCTCACCAGGGACAGGGGGCTTGAACGAGCAGTACTTC.